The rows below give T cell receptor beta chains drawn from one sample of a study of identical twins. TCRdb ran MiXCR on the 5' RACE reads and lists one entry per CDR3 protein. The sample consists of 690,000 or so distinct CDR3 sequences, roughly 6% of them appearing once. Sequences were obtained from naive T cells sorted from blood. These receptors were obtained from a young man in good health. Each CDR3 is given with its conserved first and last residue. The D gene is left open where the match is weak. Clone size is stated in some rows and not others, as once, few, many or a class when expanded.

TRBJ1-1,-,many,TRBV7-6,TGTGCCAGCAGCTTAGTTGTTTCGGTATCAGGAAACACTGAAGCTTTCTTT,CASSLVVSVSGNTEAFF
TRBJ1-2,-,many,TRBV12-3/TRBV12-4,TGTGCCAGCAGTTTCGGAAACTATGGCTACACCTTC,CASSFGNYGYTF
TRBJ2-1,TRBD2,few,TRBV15,TGTGCCACCAGTTCCCCTAGCGGGAGGGCGTTTAATGAGCAGTTCTTC,CATSSPSGRAFNEQFF
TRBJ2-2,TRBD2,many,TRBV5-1,TGCGCCAGCAGCTTGGAAGGGACTAGCGGGAGGGCCAGGACCGGGGAGCTGTTTTTT,CASSLEGTSGRARTGELFF
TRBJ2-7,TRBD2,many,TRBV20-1,TGCAGTGCTAGGGGACTAGCGACAGTTACGAACGAGCAGTACTTC,CSARGLATVTNEQYF
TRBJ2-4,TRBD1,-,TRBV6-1,TGTGCCAGCAGTAGGGACAGCGTAGCCAAAAACATTCAGTACTTC,CASSRDSVAKNIQYF
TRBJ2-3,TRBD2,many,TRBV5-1,TGCGCCAGCAGCTCAGGACTAGCTGCTATGACAGATACGCAGTATTTT,CASSSGLAAMTDTQYF
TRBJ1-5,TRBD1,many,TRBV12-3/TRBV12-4,TGTGCCAGCAGTCTCGACAGGGGCTTATATCAGCCCCAGCATTTT,CASSLDRGLYQPQHF
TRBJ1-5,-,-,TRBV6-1,TGTGCCAGCAGTGAGCGTGGGGGCTCAAGCAATCAGCCCCAGCATTTT,CASSERGGSSNQPQHF
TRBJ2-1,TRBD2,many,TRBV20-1,TGCAGTGCTAATGGATTGCTAGCGGGTTACAATGAGCAGTTCTTC,CSANGLLAGYNEQFF
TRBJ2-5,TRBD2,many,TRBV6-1,TGTGCCAGCAGACTAAGCCCGGTGACTAGCGGCCAAGAGACCCAGTACTTC,CASRLSPVTSGQETQYF
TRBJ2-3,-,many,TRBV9,TGTGCCAGCAGCCCAACCGCACTATTAAGAATGGATACGCAGTATTTT,CASSPTALLRMDTQYF
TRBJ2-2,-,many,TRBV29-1,TGCAGCGTGTCCCGGGACAAAATCACCGGGGAGCTGTTTTTT,CSVSRDKITGELFF
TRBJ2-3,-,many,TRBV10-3,TGTGCCATCAGACCGGGATCCAACACAGATACGCAGTATTTT,CAIRPGSNTDTQYF
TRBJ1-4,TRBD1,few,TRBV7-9,TGTGCCAGCAGCTTAAAGACAGGGGGGGAAAAACTGTTTTTT,CASSLKTGGEKLFF
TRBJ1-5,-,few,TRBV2,TGTGCCAGCACCGCGGGGGATAATCAGCCCCAGCATTTT,CASTAGDNQPQHF
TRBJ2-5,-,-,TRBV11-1,TGTGCCAGCAGCTTAGGATGGGGCGTGGGTCAAGAGACCCAGTACTTC,CASSLGWGVGQETQYF
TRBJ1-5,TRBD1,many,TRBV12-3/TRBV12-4,TGTGCCAGCAGGGGACAGATCAATCAGCCCCAGCATTTT,CASRGQINQPQHF
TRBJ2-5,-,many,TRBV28,TGTGCCAGCAGTTTAACCCCTAAGGGGACCCAGTACTTC,CASSLTPKGTQYF
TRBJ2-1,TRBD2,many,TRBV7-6,TGTGCCAGCAGCTTGGGCAGGGAGGGGACCAATGAGCAGTTCTTC,CASSLGREGTNEQFF
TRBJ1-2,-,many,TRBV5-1,TGTGCCAGCAGCTTAGAGGCCAACTATGGCTACACCTTC,CASSLEANYGYTF
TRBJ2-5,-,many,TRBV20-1,TGCAGTGCTGAGAGAAGGCCCGAGGAGACCCAGTACTTC,CSAERRPEETQYF
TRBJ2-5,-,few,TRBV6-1,TGTGCCAGCCCCCTCTCGACGGGGGCGGGAGAGACCCAGTACTTC,CASPLSTGAGETQYF